The sequence of this TCR beta chain was determined in a study of blood T cells in healthy people across ages (dated by TCRdb to the mid-2010s). Some background on the complete study: In model experiments, template switching captured roughly one uniquely barcoded TCR beta cDNA molecule for every two T cells. Using deep sequencing normalized with unique cDNA molecular identifiers, the study measured how TCR beta repertoire diversity changes with age. Donors were grouped into four age groups: young (average roughly 15 years), middle-aged (about 40), aged (around 56) and long-lived (just over 80). To avoid experimental bias, donors of different ages were randomly spread across the sequencing lanes. Two additional independent replicas of 1 million unique cDNA reads from the same blood draw were analyzed for two donors (one aged 18 to 30 and one aged 80 or older). The investigation overall reported the following: As age increased, observed TCR beta diversity per million T cells dropped in a roughly linear way, and a significant reduction was already evident by age about 36. Bulk unsorted PBMC profiling prevented conclusive comparison of naive and antigen-experienced compartments. The percentage of naive T cells measured by flow cytometry correlated strongly with observed TCR beta diversity. Total diversity estimates from one million sequenced T cells were considered lower bounds and underestimates. Because the CMV infection status of the donors was unknown, age-related changes in expanded clonotypes may potentially have been confounded. Compared with the aged group, the long-lived group had more naive CD4+ T cells, fewer expanded clones and increased TCR diversity, a pattern suggesting age selection.

Donors were 35 to 40 systemically healthy Caucasian individuals from Russia aged 6 to 90 years. Roughly 10 milliliters of peripheral blood were collected from each donor into EDTA-treated Vacutainer tubes. Ficoll-Paque density-gradient centrifugation was used to isolate PBMCs, with at least 6.5 million obtained per sample. Total RNA, at least 6 micrograms per sample, was extracted from PBMCs with Trizol reagent. For every donor, an aliquot of PBMCs went through flow cytometry to measure the percentages of naive CD45RAhigh/CD27high T cells. The library came from 5' RACE. Sequencing took place on an Illumina HiSeq 2500. A second PCR of roughly 7 to 11 cycles was performed with a sample-barcoded 5' primer and a J-beta primer mix. Each TCR beta cDNA molecule received a unique molecular identifier from a template-switch 5' adaptor carrying 12 random nucleotides. Each sample yielded at least 3 million CDR3-containing paired-end reads. First-strand cDNA was synthesized from all RNA with the Mint cDNA synthesis kit, primed by a TRBC-specific oligonucleotide. All cDNA was treated with uracil-DNA glycosylase and then went through a first 18-cycle PCR with the universal primers M1SS and BC2_uni_R. From the authors' description of their analysis: For normalization, 1 million high-quality reads, each with a distinct molecular identifier, were randomly selected from each sample. Instead of being binned into consensus sequences, reads with shared molecular identifiers were discarded. MiTCR, with a Q25 quality threshold and the strictest error-elimination algorithm, was used for CDR3 identification, clonotype clustering and error correction. Lower-bound total TCR beta diversity was estimated with a nonparametric unseen species model using Euler transformation. Using fastp trimming at Q25 and MiXCR clonotype assembly, TCRdb reanalyzed the public sequencing data and kept in-frame beta chains. Every entry covers one CDR3 protein and lists the most common genes and DNA from its rows. TCRdb's processing, not the study's, gives the V and J calls here. The table for this sample lists about 1.5 million distinct CDR3 sequences; approximately 43% of them were counted only once. Clones ranked in the top ten supply approximately 4.1% of the sample.

With respect to this clonotype: This receptor's antigen is unknown. A much larger clone differs from this one at a single base, so this may be a read error.

The CDR3 starts with the cysteine, ends with the phenylalanine, and has 15 residues. Only the CDR3 DNA stays, 45 bases, in frame from base 1. CDR1 MNHEY and CDR2 SVGEGT were looked up in the germline V gene. V loses 10 bases, J loses 11 bases, and the germline ends lie 29 bases apart. This receptor was identified in a woman aged 18-35 years in good health. Recombination connected TRBV6-2 or TRBV6-3 to TRBJ2-5, with the D call tentatively TRBD1 or TRBD2, each fitting 7 bases. The specimen sequenced was blood. The nucleotide sequence reads TGTGCCATCAGGGGGGGGAGGGCCGACTACAATGAGCAGTACTTC. It codes for CAIRGGRADYNEQYF.